A selection of T cell receptor beta chains follows, all from one sample in a study of T cells in Graves' hyperthyroidism and ophthalmopathy. TCRdb itself ran the multiplex PCR reads through MiXCR, one entry per CDR3 protein. The table has around 600,000 distinct CDR3 sequences, 14% seen once; the top ten hold about 6.6%. The sample was blood. The receptors derive from a woman aged 18-29 years with Graves' ophthalmopathy. Each CDR3 is given with its conserved first and last residue. The order of the fields is V gene, D gene, J gene, clone size, CDR3 DNA, CDR3 protein. A D gene is named only where the DNA matches it firmly. For some rows the clone size is stated as once, few or many, or as a class when expanded; others skip it.

>TRBV5-1|-|TRBJ2-1|-
TGCGCCAGCAGCTTGTACAGGGAGGGCAATGAGCAGTTCTTC
CASSLYREGNEQFF
>TRBV20-1|-|TRBJ2-4|many
TGCAGTGCTAGAGATTGGGGCAAGAAGAACATTCAGTACTTC
CSARDWGKKNIQYF
>TRBV18|-|TRBJ2-5|-
TGTGCCAGCTCACCAATAAGCCAAGAGACCCAGTACTTC
CASSPISQETQYF
>TRBV24-1|TRBD1|TRBJ2-1|-
TGTGCCACCAGTGCAGGGGGACAGTGGAATGAGCAGTTCTTC
CATSAGGQWNEQFF
>TRBV6-2/TRBV6-3|-|TRBJ1-6|few
TGTGCCAGCGACCGCTCCTATAATTCACCCCTCCACTTT
CASDRSYNSPLHF
>TRBV6-2/TRBV6-3|TRBD2|TRBJ2-3|many
TGTGCCAGCAGTTACTACCTAGCGGGAGCTCTAAGCACAGATACGCAGTATTTT
CASSYYLAGALSTDTQYF
>TRBV13|TRBD2|TRBJ2-1|-
TGTGCCAGCAGCAAAGGGACTAGCGGGCTATACAATGAGCAGTTCTTC
CASSKGTSGLYNEQFF
>TRBV20-1|TRBD1|TRBJ2-3|many
TGCAGTGCTATCCCGGACAGGGGGACAGATACGCAGTATTTT
CSAIPDRGTDTQYF
>TRBV2|TRBD2|TRBJ2-2|-
TGTGCCAGCAGACGGGGGGGACTAGCGGCCTTCACCGGGGAGCTGTTTTTT
CASRRGGLAAFTGELFF
>TRBV6-1|TRBD2|TRBJ2-1|many
TGTGCCAGCAGTCGGCTAGCGGATAATGAGCAGTTCTTC
CASSRLADNEQFF
>TRBV14|TRBD2|TRBJ2-2|-
TGTGCCAGCAGCCAAGATCGTGAGCGGGAGGGCGGCACCGGGGAGCTGTTTTTT
CASSQDREREGGTGELFF
>TRBV28|-|TRBJ2-3|many
TGTGCCAGCAGTTTATCAACTAGTTCAGCCACGCAGTATTTT
CASSLSTSSATQYF
>TRBV5-6|-|TRBJ2-4|-
TGTGCCTGCAGTTGGGGAGCGGTAATAGCCAAAAACATTCAGTACTTC
CACSWGAVIAKNIQYF
>TRBV7-2|-|TRBJ1-5|many
TGTGCCAGCAGCTTAAACGGAGGAATCAATCAGCCCCAGCATTTT
CASSLNGGINQPQHF
>TRBV5-8|TRBD1|TRBJ2-1|-
TGCGCCAGCAGCTTGACAGGGGGTTGGAATGAGCAGTTCTTC
CASSLTGGWNEQFF
>TRBV5-4|-|TRBJ2-3|-
TGTGCCAGCAGCCCGGGGCGGGGCGTTGGCACAGATACGCAGTATTTT
CASSPGRGVGTDTQYF
>TRBV7-3|TRBD2|TRBJ2-3|many
TGTGCCAGCAGCTTAGACCCGGGACTAGCGGGTTCAGATACGCAGTATTTT
CASSLDPGLAGSDTQYF